This T cell receptor (beta chain) was observed in a study of blood T cell repertoires in COVID-19. Study-level information: Sites across the United States, Italy and Spain contributed samples from acute and convalescent COVID-19. PBMCs, B-cell-depleted T cells, or T cells were the source of the cDNA or gDNA that made up the material.

The CDR3 length is 16 residues. CDR1 SGHNT and CDR2 YYREEE come from the germline V gene (reference sequence). V lost 4 bases and J 8 bases, leaving 22 bases between the germline ends. Authors' processing steps: Cell counts per sample came from amplifying reference gene primers. Here immunoSEQ multiplex PCR was the method, and the copy in TCRdb shows in-frame clones only, minus some. D and trimming come from the DNA, and the V and J calls and clone size come from that table. Of 300,000 to 400,000 clones in the sample, about 93% are singletons; the top ten hold around 3.3%. This TCR came from a woman under 30 who had recovered from COVID-19. Sequencing was carried out using peripheral blood. V is TRBV5-4 and J is TRBJ2-1; D may be TRBD1 (6 bases). The CDR3 loop reads CASSQGSGGRLDEQFF. CDR3 sequence (DNA): TGTGCCAGCAGCCAGGGGTCCGGCGGGCGTCTCGATGAGCAGTTCTTC. Drawing the rest from reference TRBV5-4 and TRBJ2-1, the complete variable domain is ETGVTQSPTHLIKTRGQQVTLRCSSQSGHNTVSWYQQALGQGPQFIFQYYREEENGRGNFPPRFSGLQFPNYSSELNVNALELDDSALYLCASSQGSGGRLDEQFFGPGTRLTVL.